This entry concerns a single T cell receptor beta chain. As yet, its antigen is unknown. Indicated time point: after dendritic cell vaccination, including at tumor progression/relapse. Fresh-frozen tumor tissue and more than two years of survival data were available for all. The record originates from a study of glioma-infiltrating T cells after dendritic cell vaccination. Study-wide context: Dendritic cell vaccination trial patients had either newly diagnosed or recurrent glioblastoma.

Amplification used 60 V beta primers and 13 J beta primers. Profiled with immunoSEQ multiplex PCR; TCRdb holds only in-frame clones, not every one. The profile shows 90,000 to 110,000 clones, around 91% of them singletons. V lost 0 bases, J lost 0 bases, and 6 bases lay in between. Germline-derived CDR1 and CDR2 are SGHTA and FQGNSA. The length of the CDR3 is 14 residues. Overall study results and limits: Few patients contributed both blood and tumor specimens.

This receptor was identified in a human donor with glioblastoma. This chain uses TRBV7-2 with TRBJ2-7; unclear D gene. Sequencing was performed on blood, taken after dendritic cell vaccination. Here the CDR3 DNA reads TGTGCCAGCAGCTTAGCCCAACTCTCCTACGAGCAGTACTTC. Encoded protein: CASSLAQLSYEQYF.